This T cell receptor (beta chain) was sequenced in a study of blood T cell repertoires in COVID-19 (TCRdb year 2020). A note on the overall study: Collaborator samples came from the United States, Italy and Spain and covered acute and convalescent phases of COVID-19. Samples came from the ongoing ImmuneRACE study (first 160 participants) plus 1,254 subjects from 6 global collaborators. The dataset comprised deeply sampled blood TCRbeta repertoires from subjects exposed to, actively infected with, or recovered from COVID-19. The repertoires were released in a freely available public database intended as a resource for research on the immune response to SARS-CoV-2. The material from the prospective study consisted of cDNA or gDNA derived from T cells, B-cell-depleted T cells, or PBMCs. Sample metadata almost always included a de-identified subject ID, COVID-19 status, age in years and sex. Where available, HLA class I and class II types were taken from metadata supplied by the sample provider and were not determined by assay-based typing.

The CDR3 sequence holds 16 residues, the cysteine and phenylalanine included. Only the CDR3 region is kept as DNA, spanning 48 bases read in frame from base 1. The V end loses 0 bases and the J end loses 2 bases, and a stretch of 14 bases separates them. In the germline V gene (reference sequence), CDR1 corresponds to SGHNT and CDR2 to YYREEE. On this clone: Its cognate antigen has yet to be identified. Base qualities are not provided; no much larger clone lies one nucleotide away.

What the research found in general, with its limitations: The quantity of clinical and demographic metadata differed by source and by participant and was supplied without curation.

The immunoSEQ Assay, a bias-controlled multiplex PCR, was used to amplify TCRbeta CDR3 regions from genomic DNA. The paper's processing steps were these. Nucleated cell counts per sample were estimated from amplification of reference gene primers within the assay. To quantify the absolute abundance of each unique TCRbeta CDR3 rearrangement, sequence reads were collapsed and filtered. For each sample, productive Simpson clonality was calculated as the square root of Simpson's diversity index across productive rearrangements. The table was pulled from immuneACCESS by TCRdb, which kept in-frame rearrangements only. Such tables lose some clones; where checked, under half of the loss comes from unresolved V genes, and the rest has no known cause. V and J calls plus clone size are reproduced from that table; the DNA served to infer D and trimming. The table for this sample lists 70,000 or so clones; around 90% of them were counted only once. The top ten hold 1.4% to 1.5% of the sample.

Whole blood was collected in K2EDTA tubes by collaborating institutions according to the institutions' own protocols. For TCRbeta analysis, collaborators shipped samples in one of three forms: frozen whole blood, isolated PBMCs, or DNA extracted from either of those sample types. The rearranged chain carries TRBV5-4 and TRBJ2-5; TRBD2 is perhaps the D gene, given 6 matching bases. This clonotype originated in a middle-aged man with acute or convalescent COVID-19. Sequenced sample: peripheral blood. The nucleotide sequence reads as follows: TGTGCCAGCAGCTTGGGTGTAACTGGGGGGCAAGAGACCCAGTACTTC. Its coded protein is CASSLGVTGGQETQYF.